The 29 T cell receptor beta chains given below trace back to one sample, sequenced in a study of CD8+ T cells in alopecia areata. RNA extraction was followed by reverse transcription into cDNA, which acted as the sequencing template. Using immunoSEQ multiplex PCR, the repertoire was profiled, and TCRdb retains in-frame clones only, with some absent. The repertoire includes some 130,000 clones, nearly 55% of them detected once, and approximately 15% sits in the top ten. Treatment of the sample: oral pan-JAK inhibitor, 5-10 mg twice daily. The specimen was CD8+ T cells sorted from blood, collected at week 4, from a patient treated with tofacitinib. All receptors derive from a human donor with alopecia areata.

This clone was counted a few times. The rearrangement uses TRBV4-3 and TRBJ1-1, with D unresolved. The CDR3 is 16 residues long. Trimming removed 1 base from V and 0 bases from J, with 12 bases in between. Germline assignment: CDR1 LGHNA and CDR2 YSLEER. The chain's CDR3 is CASSQANYEMNTEAFF. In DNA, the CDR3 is TGCGCCAGCAGCCAAGCTAACTACGAGATGAACACTGAAGCTTTCTTT.

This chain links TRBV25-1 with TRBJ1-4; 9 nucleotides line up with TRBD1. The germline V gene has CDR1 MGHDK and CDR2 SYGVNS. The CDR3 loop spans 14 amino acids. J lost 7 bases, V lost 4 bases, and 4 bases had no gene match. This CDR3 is CASSGRTGVEKLFF. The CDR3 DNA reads TGTGCCAGCAGTGGCCGGACAGGGGTTGAAAAACTGTTTTTT.

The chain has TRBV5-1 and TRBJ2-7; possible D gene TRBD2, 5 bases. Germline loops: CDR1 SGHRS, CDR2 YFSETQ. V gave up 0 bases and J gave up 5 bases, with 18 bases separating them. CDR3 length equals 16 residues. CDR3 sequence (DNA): TGCGCCAGCAGCTTGGATATCGGCCCCCTAGCCGACGAGCAGTACTTC. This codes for CASSLDIGPLADEQYF.

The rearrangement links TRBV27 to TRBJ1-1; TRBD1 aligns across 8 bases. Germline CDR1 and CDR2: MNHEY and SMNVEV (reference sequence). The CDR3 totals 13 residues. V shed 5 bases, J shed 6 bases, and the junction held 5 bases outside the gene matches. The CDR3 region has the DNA TGTGCCAGCAGTCCCTGGACAGGGCCTGAAGCTTTCTTT. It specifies CASSPWTGPEAFF.

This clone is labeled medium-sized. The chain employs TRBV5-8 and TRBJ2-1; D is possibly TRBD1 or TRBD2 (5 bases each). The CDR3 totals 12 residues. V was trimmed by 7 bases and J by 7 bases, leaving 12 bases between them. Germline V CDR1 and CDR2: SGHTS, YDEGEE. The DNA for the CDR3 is TGTGCCAGCTTGAGGGGTCTAAATGAGCAGTTCTTC. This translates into CASLRGLNEQFF.

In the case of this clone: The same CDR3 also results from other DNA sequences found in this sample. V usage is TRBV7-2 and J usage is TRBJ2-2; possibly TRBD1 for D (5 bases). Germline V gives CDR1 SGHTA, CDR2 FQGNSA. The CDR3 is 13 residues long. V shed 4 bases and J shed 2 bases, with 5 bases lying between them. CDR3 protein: CASSWTNTGELFF. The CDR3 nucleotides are TGTGCCAGCAGCTGGACAAACACCGGGGAGCTGTTTTTT. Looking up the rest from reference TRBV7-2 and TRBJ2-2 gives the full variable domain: GAGVSQSPSNKVTEKGKDVELRCDPISGHTALYWYRQSLGQGLEFLIYFQGNSAPDKSGLPSDRFSAERTGGSVSTLTIQRTQQEDSAVYLCASSWTNTGELFFGEGSRLTVL.

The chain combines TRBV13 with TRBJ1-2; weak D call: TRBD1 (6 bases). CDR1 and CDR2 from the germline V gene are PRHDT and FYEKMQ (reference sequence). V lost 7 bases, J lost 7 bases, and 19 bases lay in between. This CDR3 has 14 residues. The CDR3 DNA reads TGTGCCAGCAATCCTGGTCGGGGGGCGCGTGGCTACACCTTC. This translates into CASNPGRGARGYTF.

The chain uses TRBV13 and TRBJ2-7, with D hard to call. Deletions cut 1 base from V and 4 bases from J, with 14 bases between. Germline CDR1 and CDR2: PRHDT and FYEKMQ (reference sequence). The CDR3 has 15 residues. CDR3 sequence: CASSLDRQATYEQYF. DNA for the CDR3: TGTGCCAGCAGCTTAGATCGTCAGGCTACGTACGAGCAGTACTTC.

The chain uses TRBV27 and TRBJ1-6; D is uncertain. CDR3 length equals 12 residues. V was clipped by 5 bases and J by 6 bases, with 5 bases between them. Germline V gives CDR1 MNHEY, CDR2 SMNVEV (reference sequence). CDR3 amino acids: CASSLGNSPLHF. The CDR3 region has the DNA TGTGCCAGCAGTCTTGGTAATTCACCCCTCCACTTT.

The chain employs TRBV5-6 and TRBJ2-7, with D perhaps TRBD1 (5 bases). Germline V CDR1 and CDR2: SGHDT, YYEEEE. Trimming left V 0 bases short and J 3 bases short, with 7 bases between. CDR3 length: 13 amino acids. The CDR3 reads CASSLGQFYEQYF. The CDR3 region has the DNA TGTGCCAGCAGCTTGGGACAGTTCTACGAGCAGTACTTC.

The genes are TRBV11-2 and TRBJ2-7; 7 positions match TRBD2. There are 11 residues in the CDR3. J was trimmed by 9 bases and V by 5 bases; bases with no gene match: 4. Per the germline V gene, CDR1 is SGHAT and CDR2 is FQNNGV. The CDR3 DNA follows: TGTGCCAGCAGCCGGGGGGATGTGCAGTACTTC. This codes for CASSRGDVQYF.

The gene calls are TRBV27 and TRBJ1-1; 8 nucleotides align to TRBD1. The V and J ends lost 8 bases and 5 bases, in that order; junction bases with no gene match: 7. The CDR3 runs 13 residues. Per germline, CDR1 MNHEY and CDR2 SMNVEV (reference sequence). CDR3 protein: CASQAGGRTEAFF. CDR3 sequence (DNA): TGTGCCAGCCAGGCAGGGGGCCGAACTGAAGCTTTCTTT.

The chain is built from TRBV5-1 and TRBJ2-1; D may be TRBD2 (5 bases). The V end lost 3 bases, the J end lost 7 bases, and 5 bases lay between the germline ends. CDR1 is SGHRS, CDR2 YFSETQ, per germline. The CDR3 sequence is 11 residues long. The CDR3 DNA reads TGCGCCAGCAGCTCGGGGAATGAGCAGTTCTTC. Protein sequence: CASSSGNEQFF.

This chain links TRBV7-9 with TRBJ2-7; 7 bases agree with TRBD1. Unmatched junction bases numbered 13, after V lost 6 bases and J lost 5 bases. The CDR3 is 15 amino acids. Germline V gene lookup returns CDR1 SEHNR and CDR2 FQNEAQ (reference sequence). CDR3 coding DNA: TGTGCCAGCAGTCGTTGGACAGGACGAGATGACGAGCAGTACTTC. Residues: CASSRWTGRDDEQYF.

The CDR3 spells CSVGGDRVSGTAEAFF. CDR3 nucleotides: TGCAGCGTTGGGGGGGACAGGGTGAGCGGGACGGCTGAAGCTTTCTTT. The J gene is TRBJ1-1, the V gene TRBV29-1, with 9 bases fitting TRBD1. The CDR3 runs to 16 residues. Germline lookup yields CDR1 SQVTM and CDR2 ANQGSEA. J gave up 6 bases and V 4 bases, and 15 bases lay outside the gene matches.

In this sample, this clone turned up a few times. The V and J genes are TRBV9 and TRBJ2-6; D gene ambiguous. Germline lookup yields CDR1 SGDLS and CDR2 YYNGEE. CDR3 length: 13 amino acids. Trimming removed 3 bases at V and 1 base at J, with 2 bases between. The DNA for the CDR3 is TGTGCCAGCAGCGGATCTGGGGCCAACGTCCTGACTTTC. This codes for CASSGSGANVLTF.

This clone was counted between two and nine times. DNA of the CDR3: TGTGCCAGCAGCTCCTGGGACAGCACCGGGGAGCTGTTTTTT. Translated: CASSSWDSTGELFF. This sequence joins TRBV5-4 and TRBJ2-2; 7 bases match TRBD1. After removal of 3 bases from V and 4 bases from J, the junction contained 3 bases not matched to a gene. There are 14 residues in the CDR3. CDR1 and CDR2 (germline): SGHNT, YYREEE (reference sequence).

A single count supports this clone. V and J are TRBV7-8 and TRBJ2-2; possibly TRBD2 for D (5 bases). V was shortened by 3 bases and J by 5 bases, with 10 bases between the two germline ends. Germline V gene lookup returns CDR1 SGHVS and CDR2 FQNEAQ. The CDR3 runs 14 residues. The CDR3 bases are TGTGCCAGCAGCTTTATGAGGGAAACCGGGGAGCTGTTTTTT. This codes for CASSFMRETGELFF.

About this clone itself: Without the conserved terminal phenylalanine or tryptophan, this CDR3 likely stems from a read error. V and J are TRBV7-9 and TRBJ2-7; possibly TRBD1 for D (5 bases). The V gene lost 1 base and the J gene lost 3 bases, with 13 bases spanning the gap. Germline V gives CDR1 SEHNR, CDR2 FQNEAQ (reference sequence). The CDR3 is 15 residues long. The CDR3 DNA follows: TGTGCCAGCAGCTTAGGGCCCGACAGCCTCTACGAGCAGTACCTC. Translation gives CASSLGPDSLYEQYL.

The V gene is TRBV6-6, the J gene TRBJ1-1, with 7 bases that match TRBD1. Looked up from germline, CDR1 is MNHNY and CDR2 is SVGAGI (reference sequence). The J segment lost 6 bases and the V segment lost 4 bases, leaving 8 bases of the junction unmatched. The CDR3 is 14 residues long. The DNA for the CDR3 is TGTGCCAGCAGTTCCCCGGACAGGCAGCCTGAAGCTTTCTTT. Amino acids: CASSSPDRQPEAFF.

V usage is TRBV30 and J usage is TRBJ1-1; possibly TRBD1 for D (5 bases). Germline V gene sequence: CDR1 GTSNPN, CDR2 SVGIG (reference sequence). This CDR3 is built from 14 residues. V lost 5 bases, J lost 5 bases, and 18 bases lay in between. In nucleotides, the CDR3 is TGTGCCTGGGCCCTCCTTGGGGCCCCGACTGAAGCTTTCTTT. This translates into CAWALLGAPTEAFF.

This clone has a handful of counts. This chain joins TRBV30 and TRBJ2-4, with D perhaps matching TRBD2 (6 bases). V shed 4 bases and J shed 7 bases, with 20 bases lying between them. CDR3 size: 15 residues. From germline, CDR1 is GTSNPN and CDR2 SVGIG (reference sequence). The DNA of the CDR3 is TGTGCCTGGACCCCTACCCCGGGAGTCGGGAACATTCAGTACTTC. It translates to CAWTPTPGVGNIQYF.

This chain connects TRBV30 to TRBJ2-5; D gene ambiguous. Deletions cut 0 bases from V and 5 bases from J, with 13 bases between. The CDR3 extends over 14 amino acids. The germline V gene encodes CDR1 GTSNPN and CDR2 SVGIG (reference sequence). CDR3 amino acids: CAWSVDGPLETQYF. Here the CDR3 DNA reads TGTGCCTGGAGTGTAGACGGACCTCTGGAGACCCAGTACTTC.

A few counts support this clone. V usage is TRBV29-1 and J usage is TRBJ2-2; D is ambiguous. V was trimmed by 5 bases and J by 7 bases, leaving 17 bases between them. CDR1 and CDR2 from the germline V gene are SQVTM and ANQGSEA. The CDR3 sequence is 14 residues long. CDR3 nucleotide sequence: TGCAGCGTTATTGACACCCTAGGTGGCGGGGAGCTGTTTTTT. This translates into CSVIDTLGGGELFF.

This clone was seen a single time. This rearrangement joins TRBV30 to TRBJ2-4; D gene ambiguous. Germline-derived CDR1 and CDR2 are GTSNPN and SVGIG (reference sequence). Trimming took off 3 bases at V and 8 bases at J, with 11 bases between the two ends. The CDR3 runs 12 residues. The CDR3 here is CAWSPRRDIQYF. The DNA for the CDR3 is TGTGCCTGGAGCCCAAGAAGAGACATTCAGTACTTC.

The chain's CDR3 is CASSHTGGHEQYF. In DNA form, the CDR3 reads TGCGCCAGCAGCCACACAGGGGGTCACGAGCAGTACTTC. The rearrangement uses TRBV4-1 and TRBJ2-7; 8 bases align to TRBD1. Germline V lookup: CDR1 MGHRA, CDR2 YSYEKL. Losses at the gene ends were 3 bases for V and 5 bases for J; bases not matched to a gene: 3. The CDR3 is 13 residues long.

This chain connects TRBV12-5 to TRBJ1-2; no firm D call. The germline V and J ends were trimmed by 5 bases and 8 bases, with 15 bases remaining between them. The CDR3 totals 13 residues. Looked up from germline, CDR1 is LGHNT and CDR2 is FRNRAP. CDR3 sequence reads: CASGPRTPEGYTF. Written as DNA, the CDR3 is TGTGCTAGTGGTCCAAGGACCCCCGAGGGCTACACCTTC.

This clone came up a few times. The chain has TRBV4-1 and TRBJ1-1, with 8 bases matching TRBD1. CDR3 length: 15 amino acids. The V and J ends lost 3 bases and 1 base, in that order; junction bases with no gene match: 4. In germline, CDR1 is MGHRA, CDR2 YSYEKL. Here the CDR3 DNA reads TGCGCCAGCAGCCAGTCAGGGGGCAGGAACACTGAAGCTTTCTTT. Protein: CASSQSGGRNTEAFF.

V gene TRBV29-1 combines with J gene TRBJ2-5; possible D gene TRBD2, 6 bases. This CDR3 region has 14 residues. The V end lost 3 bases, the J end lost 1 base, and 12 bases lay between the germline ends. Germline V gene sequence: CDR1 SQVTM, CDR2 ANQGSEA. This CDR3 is CSVDLTSSQETQYF. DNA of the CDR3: TGCAGCGTTGACCTAACTAGCTCCCAAGAGACCCAGTACTTC.